The following is a T cell receptor (beta chain) sequence with its context. Its matching antigen is unknown. Via MiXCR, TCRdb re-called the 5' RACE reads, giving one row per CDR3 protein. The repertoire holds around 200,000 distinct CDR3 sequences, with 20% to 25% as singletons. The data derive from a study of T-cell memory formation after mild COVID-19. CDR1 is KGHDR, CDR2 SFDVKD, per germline. There are 12 residues in the CDR3. The V and J ends lost 4 bases and 8 bases respectively, with 10 bases between them. Study results and limitations: Day 37-peaking second-wave clones had unconfirmed SARS-CoV-2 specificity.

The TCR comes from an adult woman who had mild COVID-19 (a few samples of this study predate the infection). Cell type and time point are not known. The V gene is TRBV24-1, the J gene TRBJ1-2; D unresolved. The material sequenced was PBMCs or a T cell subset sorted from them (not recorded which). This CDR3 reads CATSDNGWGYTF. The CDR3 nucleotides are TGTGCCACCAGTGACAACGGTTGGGGCTACACCTTC.